One sample yielded the 9 T cell receptor beta chains listed below, sequenced in a study of CD8+ T cells in alopecia areata. TCR sequencing used cDNA made by reverse transcription of extracted RNA. Sequencing used immunoSEQ multiplex PCR; TCRdb keeps in-frame clones, though not all of them. Of hundreds of thousands of clones in the sample, approximately 67% were seen once. Regarding treatment: oral pan-JAK inhibitor, 5-10 mg twice daily. The specimen comprised CD4+ T cells sorted from blood, sampled between weeks 43 and 45, from a patient treated with tofacitinib. The receptors here all came from a human donor with alopecia areata.

The gene calls are TRBV9 and TRBJ1-1; D is unclear. CDR1 is SGDLS, CDR2 YYNGEE, per germline. V was pared by 0 bases and J by 6 bases, with 12 bases between. This CDR3 has 14 residues. Written as DNA, the CDR3 is TGTGCCAGCAGCGTAGATAGCGGGTGGGCTGAAGCTTTCTTT. Residues: CASSVDSGWAEAFF.

V is TRBV6-1 and J is TRBJ1-1; 9 positions agree with TRBD1. There are 14 residues in the CDR3. The J segment lost 7 bases and the V segment lost 0 bases, leaving 3 bases of the junction unmatched. Germline-derived CDR1 and CDR2 are MNHNS and SASEGT. CDR3 protein: CASSEARQGDEAFF. CDR3 in DNA: TGTGCCAGCAGTGAAGCGCGACAGGGGGATGAAGCTTTCTTT.

The chain recombines TRBV7-2 with TRBJ1-2; TRBD1 might be the D (5 bases). This CDR3 spans 13 amino acids. V dropped 1 base and J dropped 6 bases, with 9 bases sitting between them. Germline CDR1 is SGHTA and CDR2 is FQGNSA. The CDR3 DNA reads TGTGCCAGCAGCTTAGGCCAGGGAAATGGCTACACCTTC. Its translation: CASSLGQGNGYTF.

The CDR3 here is CSAMVRVNTEAFF. CDR3 DNA sequence: TGCAGCGCGATGGTTAGGGTGAACACTGAAGCTTTCTTT. The V and J genes are TRBV29-1 and TRBJ1-1; D is undetermined. Germline loops: CDR1 SQVTM, CDR2 ANQGSEA. This CDR3 has 13 amino acids. The ends were cut back, 7 bases at V and 0 bases at J, with 12 bases in the middle. Together with reference TRBV29-1 and TRBJ1-1, the CDR3 gives the full variable domain: SAVISQKPSRDICQRGTSLTIQCQVDSQVTMMFWYRQQPGQSLTLIATANQGSEATYESGFVIDKFPISRPNLTFSTLTVSNMSPEDSSIYLCSAMVRVNTEAFFGQGTRLTVV.

This chain links TRBV5-6 with TRBJ2-2, with D possibly TRBD1 on 5 matching bases. Germline V CDR1 and CDR2: SGHDT, YYEEEE. This CDR3 contains 14 residues. Trimming pared 3 bases from V and 4 bases from J, leaving 10 bases between. CDR3 sequence: CASSSRGGTGELFF. Here the CDR3 DNA reads TGTGCCAGCAGCTCAAGGGGTGGCACCGGGGAGCTGTTTTTT.

The V and J genes are TRBV14 and TRBJ2-2, with 9 positions matching TRBD1. Trimming took 4 bases from V and 4 from J; bases not matched to a gene: 7. Germline V lookup: CDR1 SGHDN, CDR2 FVKESK. This CDR3 is built from 16 residues. The CDR3 loop reads CASSRRTGGGTGELFF. The CDR3 region has the DNA TGTGCCAGCAGCCGCAGAACAGGGGGCGGCACCGGGGAGCTGTTTTTT.

As for this clone: This specimen includes other DNA sequences encoding the same CDR3. This chain connects TRBV4-3 to TRBJ2-1; D gene ambiguous. The CDR3 is 13 amino acids. V gave up 0 bases and J gave up 7 bases, with 7 bases separating them. CDR1 and CDR2 (germline): LGHNA, YSLEER. CDR3 loop: CASSQERGNEQFF. The CDR3 region has the DNA TGCGCCAGCAGCCAAGAAAGAGGTAATGAGCAGTTCTTC.

The rearrangement uses TRBV9 and TRBJ2-1; D might be TRBD2 (6 bases). CDR1 and CDR2 from the germline V gene are SGDLS and YYNGEE. The CDR3 is 19 amino acids. The V gene lost 3 bases and the J gene lost 0 bases, with 22 bases spanning the gap. The CDR3 DNA follows: TGTGCCAGCAGCGCGTCATCCGTGTATAGCGGCAGCTCCTACAATGAGCAGTTCTTC. This gives the protein CASSASSVYSGSSYNEQFF. Looking up the rest from reference TRBV9 and TRBJ2-1 gives the full variable domain: DSGVTQTPKHLITATGQRVTLRCSPRSGDLSVYWYQQSLDQGLQFLIQYYNGEERAKGNILERFSAQQFPDLHSELNLSSLELGDSALYFCASSASSVYSGSSYNEQFFGPGTRLTVL.

The V and J genes are TRBV29-1 and TRBJ2-5, with D hard to call. Germline loops: CDR1 SQVTM, CDR2 ANQGSEA. Between the trimmed V and J ends, which lost 4 bases and 0 bases, there was a span of 6 bases. This CDR3 has 12 residues. In DNA form, the CDR3 reads TGCAGCGTTGGCCAGAACCAAGAGACCCAGTACTTC. The encoded protein is CSVGQNQETQYF.